These 5 T cell receptor beta chains were all obtained from the same sample, sequenced in a study of tumor and adjacent non-tumor tissue in lung cancer. The template was RNA from unsorted bulk tissue. This non-tumor lung sample came from over 3 cm beyond the tumor edge. A modified ARM-PCR protocol with three rounds of nested PCR amplified TCRbeta. TCRdb re-derived calls from the multiplex PCR reads in MiXCR, one entry per CDR3 protein. The sample includes around 74,000 distinct CDR3 sequences, less than 75% of them seen just once. Source material: distant non-tumor lung tissue. The receptors come from a woman aged 45-60 years with non-small cell lung cancer.

V and J are TRBV24-1 and TRBJ2-2; D is possibly TRBD2 (5 bases). V dropped 4 bases and J dropped 5 bases, with 19 bases sitting between them. In germline, CDR1 is KGHDR, CDR2 SFDVKD. This CDR3 comprises 17 residues. The DNA for the CDR3 is TGTGCCACCAGTGACGACACGAGTTTCCGAGGGACCGGGGAGCTGTTTTTT. Encoded protein: CATSDDTSFRGTGELFF.

This chain uses TRBV11-2 with TRBJ1-1; a weak D match, TRBD1 (6 bases). This CDR3 is built from 14 residues. Trimming left V 7 bases short and J 1 base short, with 13 bases between. Germline V gene sequence: CDR1 SGHAT, CDR2 FQNNGV. DNA for the CDR3: TGTGCCAGCAACCCCGGGACAAAGAACACTGAAGCTTTCTTT. As protein: CASNPGTKNTEAFF. The full variable domain, with the rest looked up from reference TRBV11-2 and TRBJ1-1, is EAGVAQSPRYKIIEKRQSVAFWCNPISGHATLYWYQQILGQGPKLLIQFQNNGVVDDSQLPKDRFSAERLKGVDSTLKIQPAKLEDSAVYLCASNPGTKNTEAFFGQGTRLTVV.

To note about this clonotype: One end of the junction does not line up with germline, which may come from a read error. The rearrangement uses TRBV4-1 and TRBJ1-1; D is possibly TRBD1 (5 bases). CDR1 is MGHRA, CDR2 YSYEKL, per germline. The CDR3 loop spans 16 amino acids. In nucleotides, the CDR3 is TGCGCCAGCATCCAAGACTTGTACAGGTGGAACACTGAAGCTATCTTT. This translates into CASIQDLYRWNTEAIF.

To note about this clonotype: This may arise from a read error, as a much more abundant clone is one base away. The rearrangement joins TRBV28 to TRBJ1-5, with D unclear. The V end lost 8 bases, the J end lost 1 base, and 9 bases lay between the germline ends. The CDR3 loop spans 13 amino acids. Germline loops: CDR1 MDHEN, CDR2 SYDVKM. The CDR3 is CASGVLSNQPQHF. DNA of the CDR3: TGTGCCAGCGGGGTCCTCAGCAATCAGCCCCAGCATTTT.

With respect to this clonotype: The CDR3 ends on some other residue instead of the conserved phenylalanine or tryptophan, so this is likely a read error. The chain combines TRBV5-1 with TRBJ1-1; maybe TRBD1 (6 bases). Germline CDR1 reads SGHRS; CDR2 reads YFSETQ. The CDR3 is 15 amino acids. The V end was cut by 0 bases, the J end by 6 bases, with 15 bases between. The DNA for the CDR3 is TGCGCCAGCAGCTTGGTTGGCAGGGGTTCTTCTGAAGCTTTCCTT. Its protein is CASSLVGRGSSEAFL.